Below are 23 T cell receptor beta chains sequenced from a single sample in a study of cytomegalovirus exposure and HLA in healthy donors. A multiplex PCR was run with 60 Vbeta primers and 13 Jbeta primers. Clones were read by immunoSEQ multiplex PCR, and TCRdb kept only the in-frame ones, dropping some. The repertoire holds some 150,000 clones, with around 81% as singletons. Input material: PBMCs. Receptor source: a woman aged 25 to 45 in good health and CMV-seropositive.

This clone was picked up a small number of times. This chain uses TRBV11-2 with TRBJ1-1; no definite D call. The ends were cut back, 2 bases at V and 3 bases at J, with 13 bases in the middle. Germline CDR1 is SGHAT and CDR2 is FQNNGV. The CDR3 spans 15 residues. The DNA for the CDR3 is TGTGCCAGCAGCTTATACGGGGTGTCGGACACTGAAGCTTTCTTT. Residues: CASSLYGVSDTEAFF.

The rearrangement uses TRBV5-8 and TRBJ1-1, with 7 bases fitting TRBD1. The V gene end was trimmed by 4 bases and the J gene end by 2 bases; junction bases not matched to a gene: 8. The CDR3 sequence is 15 residues long. Germline assignment: CDR1 SGHTS and CDR2 YDEGEE. The CDR3 DNA sequence: TGTGCCAGCAGCCCGGGACAGATTTTAAACACTGAAGCTTTCTTT. Residues: CASSPGQILNTEAFF.

The chain uses TRBV10-3 and TRBJ1-3, with no clear D. The CDR3 has 14 amino acids. The V gene's germline CDR1 is ENHRY and CDR2 SYGVKD. Trimming removed 11 bases at V and 0 bases at J, with 14 bases between. CDR3 bases: TGTGCCGTCCACTCGGGAAGCTCTGGAAACACCATATATTTT. Translation: CAVHSGSSGNTIYF.

J is TRBJ2-2 and V is TRBV28; 10 bases line up with TRBD2. The CDR3 spans 16 residues. The trim removed 10 bases at V and 7 bases at J, leaving 15 bases unmatched. Germline V gene lookup returns CDR1 MDHEN and CDR2 SYDVKM. The CDR3 nucleotides are TGTGCCACCCCGAGGAGCGGGGGGGCCGAGAACGGGGAGCTGTTTTTT. This sequence encodes CATPRSGGAENGELFF.

The chain joins TRBV29-1 to TRBJ1-1; 7 nucleotides line up with TRBD1. J gave up 6 bases and V 5 bases, and 12 bases lay outside the gene matches. The CDR3 consists of 14 residues. Germline CDR1 and CDR2: SQVTM and ANQGSEA. The CDR3 bases are TGCAGCGTTCATAAGGGGGCAGAAAACGCTGAAGCTTTCTTT. Encoded protein: CSVHKGAENAEAFF.

V and J are TRBV10-2 and TRBJ2-7; 8 bases are a match to TRBD2. V dropped 4 bases and J dropped 4; count of bases not matched to a gene: 12. Looked up from germline, CDR1 is WSHSY and CDR2 is SAAADI. The CDR3 loop spans 16 amino acids. CDR3 sequence (DNA): TGCGCCAGCAGTGTCACCCCTCGAGCGGGAGTTTACGAGCAGTACTTC. Translation gives CASSVTPRAGVYEQYF.

The chain's CDR3 is CATSSGTGWSNEQFF. Written as DNA, the CDR3 is TGTGCCACCAGCAGCGGGACAGGTTGGTCAAATGAGCAGTTCTTC. This chain links TRBV15 with TRBJ2-1, with 8 bases aligning to TRBD1. The CDR3 consists of 15 residues. With V trimmed by 3 bases and J by 7 bases, 8 bases remained unmatched. Germline CDR1 and CDR2: LNHNV and YYDKDF (reference sequence).

This clone was observed a few times. V and J are TRBV5-1 and TRBJ2-1, with 10 nucleotides matching TRBD2. Germline values: CDR1 SGHRS, CDR2 YFSETQ. The V gene end was trimmed by 5 bases and the J gene end by 8 bases; junction bases not matched to a gene: 10. This CDR3 spans 15 amino acids. The CDR3 bases are TGCGCCAGCAGTTCTCAGCTAGCGGGAGAGCATGAGCAGTTCTTC. Amino acid sequence: CASSSQLAGEHEQFF.

The chain recombines TRBV6-5 with TRBJ1-3; D call uncertain. Germline V gene lookup returns CDR1 MNHEY and CDR2 SVGAGI. The CDR3 loop spans 15 amino acids. V was clipped by 2 bases and J by 7 bases, with 15 bases between them. The CDR3 here is CASSYGQRVGNTIYF. The DNA for the CDR3 is TGTGCCAGCAGTTACGGTCAGAGGGTGGGGAACACCATATATTTT.

The chain couples TRBV30 to TRBJ2-1; weak D call: TRBD2 (7 bases). This CDR3 is built from 15 residues. Trimming took 0 bases from V and 7 from J, leaving 16 bases between them. The germline CDR1 and CDR2 sequences are GTSNPN and SVGIG (reference sequence). Written as DNA, the CDR3 is TGTGCCTGGAGTGTACAAAGGGGAGGGGGAAATGAGCAGTTCTTC. Protein sequence: CAWSVQRGGGNEQFF.

The CDR3 DNA is TGTGCCAGCTCATCGGGACAGAATTTTGCAACTAATGAAAAACTGTTTTTT. Its translation is CASSSGQNFATNEKLFF. The J gene is TRBJ1-4, the V gene TRBV18, with 7 bases identical to TRBD1. CDR3 length: 17 amino acids. V was clipped by 5 bases and J by 0 bases; unmatched bases: 9. CDR1 and CDR2 (germline): KGHSH, LQKENI.

The chain couples TRBV28 to TRBJ2-7, with TRBD1 as a possible D gene (6 bases). Trimming stripped 2 bases from V and 6 bases from J, with 8 bases between. This CDR3 is 12 amino acids long. CDR1 and CDR2 (germline): MDHEN, SYDVKM. In nucleotides, the CDR3 is TGTGCCAGCAGTTTAGTAGGGGGCGAGCAGTACTTC. This codes for CASSLVGGEQYF. Based on the CDR3 plus reference TRBV28 and TRBJ2-7, the full variable domain is DVKVTQSSRYLVKRTGEKVFLECVQDMDHENMFWYRQDPGLGLRLIYFSYDVKMKEKGDIPEGYSVSREKKERFSLILESASTNQTSMYLCASSLVGGEQYFGPGTRLTVT.

CDR3 bases: TGTGCCAGCAGTCTGATCAGACAGGGCGTCGATGGCTACACCTTC. Its protein is CASSLIRQGVDGYTF. The J gene is TRBJ1-2, the V gene TRBV28; 7 bases map to TRBD1. The CDR3 is 15 amino acids. Losses at the gene ends were 5 bases for V and 6 bases for J; bases not matched to a gene: 12. The germline CDR1 and CDR2 sequences are MDHEN and SYDVKM.

This chain links TRBV30 with TRBJ2-3; 13 bases align to TRBD2. After removal of 3 bases from V and 3 bases from J, the junction contained 3 bases not matched to a gene. The CDR3 contains 15 residues. Looked up from germline, CDR1 is GTSNPN and CDR2 is SVGIG (reference sequence). This CDR3 reads CAWSEGLAGTDTQYF. In DNA form, the CDR3 reads TGTGCCTGGAGCGAGGGACTAGCGGGGACAGATACGCAGTATTTT.

Only a few counts were recorded for this clone. J is TRBJ2-5 and V is TRBV19; D possibly corresponds to TRBD2 (6 bases). Trimming stripped 3 bases from V and 5 bases from J, with 10 bases between. Germline V gene data show CDR1 as LNHDA and CDR2 as SQIVND (reference sequence). CDR3 size: 13 residues. CDR3 sequence (DNA): TGTGCCAGTAGTATCGGAGGGGTGGAGACCCAGTACTTC. Residues: CASSIGGVETQYF.

The rearrangement joins TRBV28 to TRBJ1-6; TRBD1 agrees at 7 bases. This CDR3 region has 14 residues. V shed 6 bases and J 10 bases; nucleotides not matched to a gene: 9. The germline V gene encodes CDR1 MDHEN and CDR2 SYDVKM. CDR3 sequence (DNA): TGTGCCAGCAGAAAAACAGGGGTGTGGTCACCCCTCCACTTT. It specifies CASRKTGVWSPLHF. Drawing the rest from reference TRBV28 and TRBJ1-6, the complete variable domain is DVKVTQSSRYLVKRTGEKVFLECVQDMDHENMFWYRQDPGLGLRLIYFSYDVKMKEKGDIPEGYSVSREKKERFSLILESASTNQTSMYLCASRKTGVWSPLHFGNGTRLTVT.

This clone was seen a few times. J is TRBJ1-2 and V is TRBV4-3; TRBD1 agrees at 8 bases. Germline V gene lookup returns CDR1 LGHNA and CDR2 YSLEER. The V gene end was trimmed by 4 bases and the J gene end by 3 bases; junction bases not matched to a gene: 7. CDR3 size: 15 residues. The CDR3 loop is CASSLRPTGDYGYTF. In nucleotides, the CDR3 is TGCGCCAGCAGCCTCCGCCCGACAGGGGACTATGGCTACACCTTC.

V is TRBV6-5 and J is TRBJ1-1; perhaps TRBD1 as D (6 bases). The CDR3 contains 16 residues. CDR1 is MNHEY, CDR2 SVGAGI, per germline. Trimming left V 2 bases short and J 4 bases short, with 17 bases between. The CDR3 is CASSYRDFGGGTEAFF. CDR3 nucleotide sequence: TGTGCCAGCAGTTACCGAGACTTTGGGGGCGGCACTGAAGCTTTCTTT.

CDR3 amino acids: CAWSTLQGARTEAFF. In nucleotides, the CDR3 is TGTGCCTGGAGTACATTACAGGGGGCGCGTACTGAAGCTTTCTTT. The V and J genes are TRBV30 and TRBJ1-1, with 9 bases identical to TRBD1. The germline V gene has CDR1 GTSNPN and CDR2 SVGIG (reference sequence). V was pared by 2 bases and J by 5 bases, with 9 bases of the junction left unmatched. This CDR3 is 15 amino acids long.

This clone appeared once. The same CDR3 also results from other DNA sequences found in this sample. This chain connects TRBV7-2 to TRBJ1-2, with 9 bases lining up with TRBD1. CDR1 SGHTA and CDR2 FQGNSA come from the germline V gene. The CDR3 runs to 13 residues. With V trimmed by 4 bases and J by 5 bases, 2 bases remained unmatched. The chain's CDR3 is CASSSGQGYGYTF. The CDR3 region has the DNA TGTGCCAGCAGCTCGGGACAGGGATATGGCTACACCTTC.

The chain links TRBV9 to TRBJ2-5; 12 bases are shared with TRBD1. Germline CDR1 reads SGDLS; CDR2 reads YYNGEE. V trimming: 3 bases; J trimming: 5 bases; junction bases outside the gene matches: 5. The CDR3 runs to 15 residues. CDR3 in amino acids: CASSGGDRGLETQYF. CDR3 sequence (DNA): TGTGCCAGCAGCGGGGGGGACAGGGGGCTCGAGACCCAGTACTTC.

This chain links TRBV5-4 with TRBJ2-5, with TRBD1 identical over 7 bases. The J segment lost 2 bases and the V segment lost 4 bases, leaving 2 bases of the junction unmatched. The CDR3 has 13 residues. CDR1 and CDR2 (germline): SGHNT, YYREEE (reference sequence). CDR3 loop: CASSPGQQETQYF. CDR3 bases: TGTGCCAGCAGCCCGGGACAGCAAGAGACCCAGTACTTC.

V is TRBV7-2 and J is TRBJ2-1; 9 bases are shared with TRBD2. With 2 bases clipped from V and 6 bases from J, the junction kept 5 bases outside the gene matches. CDR1 and CDR2 (germline): SGHTA, FQGNSA. The CDR3 covers 15 residues. The chain's CDR3 is CASSLTGTSSNEQFF. CDR3 coding DNA: TGTGCCAGCAGCTTAACCGGGACTAGCAGCAATGAGCAGTTCTTC.